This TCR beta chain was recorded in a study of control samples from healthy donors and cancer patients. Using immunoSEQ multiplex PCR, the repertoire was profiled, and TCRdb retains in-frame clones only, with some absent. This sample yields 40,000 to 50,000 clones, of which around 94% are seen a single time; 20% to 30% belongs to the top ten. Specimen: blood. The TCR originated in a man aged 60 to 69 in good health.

CDR3 nucleotides: TGTGCCAGCAGCCGTGTAGGACTAGCGAGCGACGAGCAGTACTTC. Translation: CASSRVGLASDEQYF. This chain connects TRBV5-8 to TRBJ2-7; 9 bases agree with TRBD2. The CDR3 totals 15 residues. Germline assignment: CDR1 SGHTS and CDR2 YDEGEE. V was clipped by 4 bases and J by 5 bases; unmatched bases: 10.